The 5 T cell receptor beta chains in this list originate from one sample, sequenced in a study of cytomegalovirus exposure and HLA in healthy donors. Some clones are missing from TCRdb's copy, which holds only in-frame ones; the method was immunoSEQ multiplex PCR. The data show approximately 210,000 clones, just over 85% seen once. Material for sequencing was PBMCs. Receptors were obtained from a young woman in good health and CMV-seronegative.

This chain joins TRBV4-2 and TRBJ1-4, with a possible D match to TRBD1 (5 bases). Germline-derived CDR1 and CDR2 are LGHNA and YNFKEQ. This CDR3 comprises 17 residues. The germline V and J ends were trimmed by 3 bases and 7 bases, with 21 bases remaining between them. The CDR3 protein is CASSQSADTDSPEKLFF. Written as DNA, the CDR3 is TGTGCCAGCAGCCAGAGCGCTGACACAGACAGCCCTGAAAAACTGTTTTTT.

This chain connects TRBV19 to TRBJ1-4, with 8 nucleotides matching TRBD1. The CDR3 totals 17 residues. V lost 9 bases, J lost 2 bases, and 14 bases stayed unmatched. CDR1 and CDR2 from the germline V gene are LNHDA and SQIVND (reference sequence). CDR3 nucleotide sequence: TGTGCCAGGCTGAGCGTGAGGGGACAGGAGACTAATGAAAAACTGTTTTTT. It specifies CARLSVRGQETNEKLFF.

The chain joins TRBV7-2 to TRBJ2-1; weak D call: TRBD2 (5 bases). The CDR3 sequence is 13 residues long. Germline assignment: CDR1 SGHTA and CDR2 FQGNSA. Trimming removed 8 bases at V and 7 bases at J, with 15 bases between. In nucleotides, the CDR3 is TGTGCCAGCGCCGGGGAGCTTTTTAATGAGCAGTTCTTC. Its protein product is CASAGELFNEQFF. Using reference TRBV7-2 and TRBJ2-1 for the parts outside the CDR3, the full variable domain is GAGVSQSPSNKVTEKGKDVELRCDPISGHTALYWYRQSLGQGLEFLIYFQGNSAPDKSGLPSDRFSAERTGGSVSTLTIQRTQQEDSAVYLCASAGELFNEQFFGPGTRLTVL.

The chain uses TRBV7-9 and TRBJ2-7; 9 bases fit TRBD1. CDR1 is SEHNR and CDR2 is FQNEAQ in the germline V gene (reference sequence). The CDR3 is made up of 15 amino acids. Trimming cost V 4 bases and J 4 bases; bases outside gene matches: 8. The CDR3 nucleotides read TGTGCCAGCAGCTCCCAACAGGGGGCGACTTACGAGCAGTACTTC. This encodes CASSSQQGATYEQYF.

The V call is TRBV9, the J call TRBJ2-5, with D possibly being TRBD1 (7 bases). Germline values: CDR1 SGDLS, CDR2 YYNGEE. This CDR3 has 13 residues. V lost 7 bases, J lost 9 bases, and 19 bases lay in between. This CDR3 is CASSGDRASAQYF. In nucleotides, the CDR3 is TGTGCCAGCTCGGGGGACAGAGCCTCGGCCCAGTACTTC.